This T cell receptor (beta chain) was sequenced in a study of shared clonotypes between healthy human individuals. The CDR3 contains 13 residues. Germline CDR1 reads MDHEN; CDR2 reads SYDVKM. V shed 10 bases, J shed 5 bases, and the junction held 6 bases outside the gene matches. A note on this clone: Its antigen is as yet unknown.

Clones were sequenced by immunoSEQ multiplex PCR, and TCRdb holds only the in-frame ones, with some missing. The sample includes roughly 2,500,000 clones, roughly 93% seen only once; the top ten take around 0.4%. The study, taken as a whole, reports: Rarefaction revealed incomplete sorted-subset sequencing despite large depth. Compared with memory subsets, naive subsets generally had larger estimated richness. About 5% was the fraction of naive CD4 clonotypes found shared across a few donors.

The source of this sequence is a young man in good health. Some clones in this sample may be carry-over from other donors' samples. This chain connects TRBV28 to TRBJ2-4; 9 bases match TRBD1. Specimen: naive CD4+ T cells from PBMCs. The subset: CD45RA+ positively selected. The CDR3: CATKQGAENIQYF. The CDR3 DNA reads as TGTGCCACCAAACAGGGGGCGGAAAACATTCAGTACTTC. Variable domain in full (rest from reference TRBV28 and TRBJ2-4): DVKVTQSSRYLVKRTGEKVFLECVQDMDHENMFWYRQDPGLGLRLIYFSYDVKMKEKGDIPEGYSVSREKKERFSLILESASTNQTSMYLCATKQGAENIQYFGAGTRLSVL.